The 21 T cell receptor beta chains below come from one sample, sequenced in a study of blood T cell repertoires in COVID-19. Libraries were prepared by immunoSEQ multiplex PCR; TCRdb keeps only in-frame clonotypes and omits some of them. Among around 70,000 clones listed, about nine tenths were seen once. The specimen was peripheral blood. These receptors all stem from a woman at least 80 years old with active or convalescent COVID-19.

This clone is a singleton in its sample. The CDR3 is CASSPTGTYLNEQFF. For the CDR3, the DNA is TGTGCCAGCAGTCCAACCGGGACTTACTTGAATGAGCAGTTCTTC. This chain joins TRBV7-9 and TRBJ2-1; possibly TRBD2 for D (6 bases). Looked up from germline, CDR1 is SEHNR and CDR2 is FQNEAQ (reference sequence). The V end lost 6 bases, the J end lost 7 bases, and 19 bases lay between the germline ends. The CDR3 totals 15 residues.

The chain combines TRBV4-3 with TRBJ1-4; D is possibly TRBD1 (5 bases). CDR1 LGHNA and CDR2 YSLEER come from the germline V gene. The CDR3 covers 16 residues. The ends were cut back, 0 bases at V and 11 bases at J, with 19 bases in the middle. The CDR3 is CASSQEAAGTPGKLFF. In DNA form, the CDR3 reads TGCGCCAGCAGCCAAGAAGCGGCGGGGACCCCCGGGAAACTGTTTTTT.

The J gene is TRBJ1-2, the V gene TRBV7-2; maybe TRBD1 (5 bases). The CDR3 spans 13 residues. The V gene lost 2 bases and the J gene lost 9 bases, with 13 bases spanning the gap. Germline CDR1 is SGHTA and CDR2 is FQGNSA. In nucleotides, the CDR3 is TGTGCCAGCAGCTTACAAAGGACAACAAGCTACACCTTC. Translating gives CASSLQRTTSYTF.

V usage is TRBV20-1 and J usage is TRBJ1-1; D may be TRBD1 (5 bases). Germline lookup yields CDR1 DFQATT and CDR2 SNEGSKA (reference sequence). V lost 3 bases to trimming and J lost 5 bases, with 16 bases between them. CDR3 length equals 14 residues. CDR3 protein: CSASREGWDTEAFF. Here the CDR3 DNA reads TGCAGTGCTAGTCGGGAGGGGTGGGATACTGAAGCTTTCTTT.

Here the CDR3 reads CASSLLGPYEQYF. DNA for the CDR3: TGTGCCAGCAGCCTTCTGGGGCCCTACGAGCAGTACTTC. V is TRBV3-1 (or the pseudogene TRBV3-2) and J is TRBJ2-7, with D perhaps matching TRBD1 (5 bases). The V gene lost 4 bases and the J gene lost 2 bases, with 9 bases spanning the gap. This CDR3 is 13 amino acids long. The germline V gene encodes CDR1 LGHDT and CDR2 YNNKEL (reference sequence).

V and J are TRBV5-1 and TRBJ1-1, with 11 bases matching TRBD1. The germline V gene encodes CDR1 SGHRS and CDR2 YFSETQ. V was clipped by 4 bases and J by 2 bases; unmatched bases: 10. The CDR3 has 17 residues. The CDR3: CASSVTGTGGYNTEAFF. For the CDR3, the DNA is TGCGCCAGCAGCGTAACCGGGACAGGGGGTTATAACACTGAAGCTTTCTTT.

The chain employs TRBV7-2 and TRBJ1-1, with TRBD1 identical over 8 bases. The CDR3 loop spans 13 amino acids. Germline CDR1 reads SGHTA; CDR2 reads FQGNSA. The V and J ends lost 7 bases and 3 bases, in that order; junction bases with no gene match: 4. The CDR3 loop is CASIGQGDTEAFF. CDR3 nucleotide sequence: TGTGCCAGCATCGGACAGGGTGACACTGAAGCTTTCTTT.

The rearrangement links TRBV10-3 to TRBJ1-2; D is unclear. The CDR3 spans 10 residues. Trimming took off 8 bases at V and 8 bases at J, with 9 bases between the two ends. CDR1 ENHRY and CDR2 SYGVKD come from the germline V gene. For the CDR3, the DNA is TGTGCCATCTTTTCGCAGGGCTACACCTTC. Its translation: CAIFSQGYTF.

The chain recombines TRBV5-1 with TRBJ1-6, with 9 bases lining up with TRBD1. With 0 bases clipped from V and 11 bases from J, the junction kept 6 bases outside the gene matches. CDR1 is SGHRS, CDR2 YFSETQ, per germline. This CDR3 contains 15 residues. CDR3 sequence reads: CASSLGTGEIPPLHF. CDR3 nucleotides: TGCGCCAGCAGCTTGGGGACAGGGGAGATTCCACCCCTCCACTTT.

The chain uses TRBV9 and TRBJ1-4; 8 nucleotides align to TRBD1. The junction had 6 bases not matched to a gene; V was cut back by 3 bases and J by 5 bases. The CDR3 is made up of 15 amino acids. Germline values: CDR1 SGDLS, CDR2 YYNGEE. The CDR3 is CASSAGQGRNEKLFF. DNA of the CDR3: TGTGCCAGCAGCGCCGGACAGGGTAGGAATGAAAAACTGTTTTTT.

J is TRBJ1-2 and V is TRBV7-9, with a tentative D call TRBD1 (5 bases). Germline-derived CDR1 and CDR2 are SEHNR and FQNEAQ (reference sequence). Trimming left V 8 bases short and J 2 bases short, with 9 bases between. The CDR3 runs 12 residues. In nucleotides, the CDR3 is TGTGCCAGCGCCGGGGGGAACTATGGCTACACCTTC. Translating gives CASAGGNYGYTF.

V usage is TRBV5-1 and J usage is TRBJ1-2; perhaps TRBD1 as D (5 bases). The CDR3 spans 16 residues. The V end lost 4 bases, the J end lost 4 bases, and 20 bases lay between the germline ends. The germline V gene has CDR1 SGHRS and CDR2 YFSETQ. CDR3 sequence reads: CASSPKTEARVYGYTF. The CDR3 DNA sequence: TGCGCCAGCAGCCCTAAGACAGAAGCAAGGGTCTATGGCTACACCTTC. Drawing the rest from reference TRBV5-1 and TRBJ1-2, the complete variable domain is KAGVTQTPRYLIKTRGQQVTLSCSPISGHRSVSWYQQTPGQGLQFLFEYFSETQRNKGNFPGRFSGRQFSNSRSEMNVSTLELGDSALYLCASSPKTEARVYGYTFGSGTRLTVV.

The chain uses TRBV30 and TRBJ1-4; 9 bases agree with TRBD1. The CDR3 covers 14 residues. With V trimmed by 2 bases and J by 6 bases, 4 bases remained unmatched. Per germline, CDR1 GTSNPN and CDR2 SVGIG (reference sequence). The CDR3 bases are TGTGCCTGGAGTACCGGGACAGGGCATGAAAAACTGTTTTTT. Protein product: CAWSTGTGHEKLFF.

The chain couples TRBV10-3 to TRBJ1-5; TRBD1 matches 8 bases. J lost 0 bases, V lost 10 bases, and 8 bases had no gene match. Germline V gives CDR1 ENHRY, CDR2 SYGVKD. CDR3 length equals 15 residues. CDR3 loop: CATDRGDYSNQPQHF. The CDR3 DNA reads TGTGCCACTGACAGGGGCGATTATAGCAATCAGCCCCAGCATTTT.

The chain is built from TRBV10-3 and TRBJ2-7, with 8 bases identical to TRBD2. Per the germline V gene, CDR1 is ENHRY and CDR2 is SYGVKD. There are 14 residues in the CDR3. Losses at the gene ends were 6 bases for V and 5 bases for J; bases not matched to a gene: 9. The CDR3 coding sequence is TGTGCCATCAGACGGGGGGGGCCACTTGACGAGCAGTACTTC. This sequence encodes CAIRRGGPLDEQYF.

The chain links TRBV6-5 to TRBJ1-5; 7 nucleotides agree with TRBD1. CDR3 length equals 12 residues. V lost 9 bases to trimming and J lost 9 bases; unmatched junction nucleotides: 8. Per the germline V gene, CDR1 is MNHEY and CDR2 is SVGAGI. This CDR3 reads CASKRGGWPQHF. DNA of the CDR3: TGTGCCAGTAAAAGAGGGGGCTGGCCCCAGCATTTT.

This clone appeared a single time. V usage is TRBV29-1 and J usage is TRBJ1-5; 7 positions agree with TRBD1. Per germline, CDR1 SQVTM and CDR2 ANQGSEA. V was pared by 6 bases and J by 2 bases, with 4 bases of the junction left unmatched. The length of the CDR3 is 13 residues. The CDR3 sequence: CSVGTERNQPQHF. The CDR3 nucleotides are TGCAGCGTGGGGACAGAGCGCAATCAGCCCCAGCATTTT.

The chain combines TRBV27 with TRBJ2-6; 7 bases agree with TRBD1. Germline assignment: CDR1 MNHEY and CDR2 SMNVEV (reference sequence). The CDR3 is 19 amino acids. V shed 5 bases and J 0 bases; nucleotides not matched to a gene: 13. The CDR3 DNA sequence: TGTGCCAGCAGTCAAGATACAGGGGCGTTCCTCTCTGGGGCCAACGTCCTGACTTTC. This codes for CASSQDTGAFLSGANVLTF.

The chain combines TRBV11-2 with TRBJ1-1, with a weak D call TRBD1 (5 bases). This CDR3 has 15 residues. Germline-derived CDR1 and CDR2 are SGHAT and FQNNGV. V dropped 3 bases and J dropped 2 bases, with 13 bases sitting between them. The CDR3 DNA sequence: TGTGCCAGCAGCTTCCATCGGGACTATAACACTGAAGCTTTCTTT. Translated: CASSFHRDYNTEAFF. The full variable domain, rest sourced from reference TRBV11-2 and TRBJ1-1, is EAGVAQSPRYKIIEKRQSVAFWCNPISGHATLYWYQQILGQGPKLLIQFQNNGVVDDSQLPKDRFSAERLKGVDSTLKIQPAKLEDSAVYLCASSFHRDYNTEAFFGQGTRLTVV.

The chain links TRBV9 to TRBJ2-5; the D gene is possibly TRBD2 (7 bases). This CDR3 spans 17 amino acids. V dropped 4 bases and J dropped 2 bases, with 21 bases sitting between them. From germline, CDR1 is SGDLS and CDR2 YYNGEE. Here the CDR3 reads CASSPRGGGGQQETQYF. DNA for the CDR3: TGTGCCAGCAGCCCCCGTGGGGGCGGGGGCCAACAAGAGACCCAGTACTTC.

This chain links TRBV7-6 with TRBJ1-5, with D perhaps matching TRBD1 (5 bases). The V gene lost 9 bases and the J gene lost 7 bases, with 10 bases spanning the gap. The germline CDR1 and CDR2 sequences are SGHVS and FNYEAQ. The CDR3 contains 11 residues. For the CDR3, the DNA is TGTGCCAGACCAGGGAACCAGCCCCAGCATTTT. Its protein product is CARPGNQPQHF.